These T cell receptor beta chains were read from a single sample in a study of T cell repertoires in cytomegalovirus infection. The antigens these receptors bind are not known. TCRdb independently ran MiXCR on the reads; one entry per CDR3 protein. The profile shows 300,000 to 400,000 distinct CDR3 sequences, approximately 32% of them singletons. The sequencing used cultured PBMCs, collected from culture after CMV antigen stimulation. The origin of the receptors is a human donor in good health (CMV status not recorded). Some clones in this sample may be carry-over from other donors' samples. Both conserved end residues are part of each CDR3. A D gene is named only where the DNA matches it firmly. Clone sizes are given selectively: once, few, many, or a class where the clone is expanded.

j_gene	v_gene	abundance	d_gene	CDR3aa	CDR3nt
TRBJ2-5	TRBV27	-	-	CASSSYVGQETQYF	TGTGCCAGCAGTTCCTATGTGGGGCAAGAGACCCAGTACTTC
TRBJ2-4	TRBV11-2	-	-	CASSSGPGAKNIQYF	TGTGCCAGCAGCTCCGGTCCGGGAGCTAAAAACATTCAGTACTTC
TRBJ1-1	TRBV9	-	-	CASSVGGLGYTEAFF	TGTGCCAGCAGCGTAGGAGGGTTGGGGTACACTGAAGCTTTCTTT
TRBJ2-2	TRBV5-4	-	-	CASSLQGRDTGELFF	TGTGCCAGCAGCCTTCAGGGGCGGGACACCGGGGAGCTGTTTTTT
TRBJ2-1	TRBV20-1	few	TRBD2	CSARVLVAGGPVTEQFF	TGCAGTGCTAGAGTTTTAGTAGCGGGGGGGCCCGTCACTGAGCAGTTCTTC
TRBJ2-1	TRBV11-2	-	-	CASSLDWYEQFF	TGTGCCAGCAGCTTAGATTGGTATGAGCAGTTCTTC
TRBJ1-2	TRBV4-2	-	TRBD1	CASSQVETGRNYGYTF	TGTGCCAGCAGCCAAGTGGAGACAGGGCGTAACTATGGCTACACCTTC
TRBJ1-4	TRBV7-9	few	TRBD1	CASSPGTGLNELFF	TGTGCCAGCAGCCCGGGGACAGGGTTGAATGAACTGTTTTTT
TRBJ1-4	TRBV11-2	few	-	CASSREATNEKLFF	TGTGCCAGCAGCCGAGAAGCAACTAATGAAAAACTGTTTTTT
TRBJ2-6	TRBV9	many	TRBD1	CASSVGGGRSGANVLTF	TGTGCCAGCAGCGTAGGAGGGGGCCGCTCTGGGGCCAACGTCCTGACTTTC
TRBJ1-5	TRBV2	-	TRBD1	CASRSGQGSNQPQHF	TGTGCCAGCAGATCCGGACAGGGAAGCAATCAGCCCCAGCATTTT
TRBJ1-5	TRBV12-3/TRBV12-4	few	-	CASSNRVEQPQHF	TGTGCCAGCAGTAACAGGGTTGAACAGCCCCAGCATTTT
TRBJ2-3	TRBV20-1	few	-	CSARAPGALSTDTQYF	TGCAGTGCTAGAGCCCCTGGGGCCCTGAGCACAGATACGCAGTATTTT
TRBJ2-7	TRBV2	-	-	CASSTVKGTYEQYF	TGTGCCAGCAGTACTGTTAAAGGGACCTACGAGCAGTACTTC
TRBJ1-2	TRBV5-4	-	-	CASSSEPTGGNYGYTF	TGTGCCAGCAGCTCCGAGCCGACAGGCGGAAACTATGGCTACACCTTC
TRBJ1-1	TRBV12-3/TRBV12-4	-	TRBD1	CASLAGTGVTEAFF	TGTGCCAGCCTGGCCGGGACAGGGGTCACTGAAGCTTTCTTT
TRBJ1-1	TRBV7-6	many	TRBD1	CASSLVGSGGGTEAFF	TGTGCCAGCAGCTTAGTAGGGTCAGGGGGAGGCACTGAAGCTTTCTTT
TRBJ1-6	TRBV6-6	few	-	CASTLRGGGQDSPLHF	TGTGCCAGCACCCTTCGAGGGGGGGGCCAGGATTCACCCCTCCACTTT
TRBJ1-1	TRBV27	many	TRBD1	CASSWDRRNTEAFF	TGTGCCAGCAGTTGGGACAGACGGAACACTGAAGCTTTCTTT
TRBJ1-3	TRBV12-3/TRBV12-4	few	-	CASGKRMYGNTIYF	TGTGCCAGCGGAAAACGGATGTACGGAAACACCATATATTTT
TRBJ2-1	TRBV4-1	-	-	CASSQDLSPGYNEQFF	TGCGCCAGCAGCCAAGATCTGAGCCCGGGGTACAATGAGCAGTTCTTC
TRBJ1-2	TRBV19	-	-	CASSIGGVTANYGYTF	TGTGCCAGTAGTATCGGTGGCGTCACAGCTAACTATGGCTACACCTTC
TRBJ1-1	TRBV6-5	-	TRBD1	CASSRTGAEAFF	TGTGCCAGCAGTCGGACAGGGGCTGAAGCTTTCTTT
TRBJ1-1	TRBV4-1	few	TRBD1	CASSQVVQGPYEAFF	TGCGCCAGCAGCCAAGTCGTACAGGGGCCCTATGAAGCTTTCTTT
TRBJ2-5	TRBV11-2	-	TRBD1	CASSLGQGKKETQYF	TGTGCCAGCAGCTTAGGACAGGGGAAGAAAGAGACCCAGTACTTC
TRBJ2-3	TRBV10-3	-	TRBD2	CAISEATSGGATDTQYF	TGTGCCATCAGTGAGGCGACTAGCGGGGGGGCTACAGATACGCAGTATTTT
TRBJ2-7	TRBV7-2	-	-	CASSSSGAAAWRGYEQYF	TGTGCCAGCAGCTCATCGGGAGCGGCAGCCTGGCGAGGGTACGAGCAGTACTTC
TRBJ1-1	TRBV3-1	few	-	CASSQDGQTNTEAFF	TGTGCCAGCAGCCAAGATGGACAGACGAACACTGAAGCTTTCTTT
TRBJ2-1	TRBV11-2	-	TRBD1	CASSDSDRGGYNEQFF	TGTGCCAGCAGCGATTCGGACAGGGGTGGCTACAATGAGCAGTTCTTC
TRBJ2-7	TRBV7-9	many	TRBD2	CASSLAGGPHEQYF	TGTGCCAGCAGCCTAGCGGGAGGGCCCCACGAGCAGTACTTC
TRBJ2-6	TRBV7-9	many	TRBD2	CASSPREGAGANVLTF	TGTGCCAGCAGCCCCCGGGAGGGGGCTGGGGCCAACGTCCTGACTTTC
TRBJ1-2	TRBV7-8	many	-	CASSLGQANYGYTF	TGTGCCAGCAGCTTAGGACAGGCTAACTATGGCTACACCTTC
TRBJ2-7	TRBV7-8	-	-	CASSTQGYRAYEQYF	TGTGCCAGCAGCACACAGGGATATAGGGCCTACGAGCAGTACTTC
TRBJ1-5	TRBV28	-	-	CASSFNRNQPQHF	TGTGCCAGCAGTTTCAACAGAAATCAGCCCCAGCATTTT
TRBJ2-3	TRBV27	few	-	CASKLATGGTDTQYF	TGTGCCAGTAAGTTAGCCACTGGTGGCACAGATACGCAGTATTTT
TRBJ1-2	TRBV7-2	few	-	CASSFGLGVLGYTF	TGTGCCAGCAGCTTCGGGCTAGGGGTCCTGGGCTACACCTTC
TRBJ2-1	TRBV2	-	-	CASRGQVTYNEQFF	TGTGCCAGCCGGGGCCAGGTGACCTACAATGAGCAGTTCTTC
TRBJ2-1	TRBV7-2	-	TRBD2	CASSLVGLYFIFF	TGTGCCAGCAGCTTAGTGGGACTATACTTCATCTTCTTC
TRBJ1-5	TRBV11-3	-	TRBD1	CASSFNSGQGAQPQHF	TGTGCCAGCAGCTTCAATTCGGGACAGGGGGCTCAGCCCCAGCATTTT
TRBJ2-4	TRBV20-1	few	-	CSARENIQYF	TGCAGTGCCCGGGAAAACATTCAGTACTTC
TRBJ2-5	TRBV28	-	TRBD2	CNRTRDPLETQYF	TGTAATAGGACTAGAGACCCCCTAGAGACCCAGTACTTC
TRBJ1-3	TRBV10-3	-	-	CAISDPDSSSGNTIYF	TGTGCCATCAGTGACCCGGACAGCAGCTCTGGAAACACCATATATTTT
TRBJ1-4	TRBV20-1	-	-	CSAPPPGLPSGKLFF	TGCAGTGCTCCCCCCCCGGGACTCCCGTCAGGAAAACTGTTTTTT
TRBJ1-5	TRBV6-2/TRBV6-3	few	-	CASSFGRQPQHF	TGTGCCAGCAGTTTTGGACGCCAGCCCCAGCATTTT
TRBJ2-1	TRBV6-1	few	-	CAILSGGGFYNEQFF	TGTGCCATTTTAAGTGGAGGGGGGTTCTACAATGAGCAGTTCTTC
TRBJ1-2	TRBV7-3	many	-	CASSLGDLLDYTF	TGTGCCAGCAGCCTTGGAGATCTATTGGACTACACCTTC
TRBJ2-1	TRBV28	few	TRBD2	CASTYSGRENEQFF	TGTGCCAGCACTTATAGCGGGAGGGAGAATGAGCAGTTCTTC
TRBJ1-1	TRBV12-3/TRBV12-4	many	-	CASSLESGPSTEAFF	TGTGCCAGCAGTTTAGAGTCGGGACCCAGCACTGAAGCTTTCTTT
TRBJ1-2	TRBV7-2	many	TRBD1	CASSLGAGGRNYGYTF	TGTGCCAGCAGCTTAGGCGCAGGGGGAAGAAACTATGGCTACACCTTC
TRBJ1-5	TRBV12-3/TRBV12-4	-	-	CASSRGGDQPQHF	TGTGCCAGCAGTCGAGGGGGGGATCAGCCCCAGCATTTT
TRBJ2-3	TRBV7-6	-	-	CASSLEGGAAADTQYF	TGTGCCAGCAGCTTAGAGGGGGGCGCGGCCGCAGATACGCAGTATTTT
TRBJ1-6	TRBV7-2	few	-	CASSLLGTGSPLHF	TGTGCCAGCAGCTTATTAGGGACGGGTTCACCCCTCCACTTT
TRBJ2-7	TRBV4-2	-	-	CASSQAPGGTGNSEQYF	TGTGCCAGCAGCCAGGCCCCGGGTGGGACTGGAAATAGCGAGCAGTACTTC